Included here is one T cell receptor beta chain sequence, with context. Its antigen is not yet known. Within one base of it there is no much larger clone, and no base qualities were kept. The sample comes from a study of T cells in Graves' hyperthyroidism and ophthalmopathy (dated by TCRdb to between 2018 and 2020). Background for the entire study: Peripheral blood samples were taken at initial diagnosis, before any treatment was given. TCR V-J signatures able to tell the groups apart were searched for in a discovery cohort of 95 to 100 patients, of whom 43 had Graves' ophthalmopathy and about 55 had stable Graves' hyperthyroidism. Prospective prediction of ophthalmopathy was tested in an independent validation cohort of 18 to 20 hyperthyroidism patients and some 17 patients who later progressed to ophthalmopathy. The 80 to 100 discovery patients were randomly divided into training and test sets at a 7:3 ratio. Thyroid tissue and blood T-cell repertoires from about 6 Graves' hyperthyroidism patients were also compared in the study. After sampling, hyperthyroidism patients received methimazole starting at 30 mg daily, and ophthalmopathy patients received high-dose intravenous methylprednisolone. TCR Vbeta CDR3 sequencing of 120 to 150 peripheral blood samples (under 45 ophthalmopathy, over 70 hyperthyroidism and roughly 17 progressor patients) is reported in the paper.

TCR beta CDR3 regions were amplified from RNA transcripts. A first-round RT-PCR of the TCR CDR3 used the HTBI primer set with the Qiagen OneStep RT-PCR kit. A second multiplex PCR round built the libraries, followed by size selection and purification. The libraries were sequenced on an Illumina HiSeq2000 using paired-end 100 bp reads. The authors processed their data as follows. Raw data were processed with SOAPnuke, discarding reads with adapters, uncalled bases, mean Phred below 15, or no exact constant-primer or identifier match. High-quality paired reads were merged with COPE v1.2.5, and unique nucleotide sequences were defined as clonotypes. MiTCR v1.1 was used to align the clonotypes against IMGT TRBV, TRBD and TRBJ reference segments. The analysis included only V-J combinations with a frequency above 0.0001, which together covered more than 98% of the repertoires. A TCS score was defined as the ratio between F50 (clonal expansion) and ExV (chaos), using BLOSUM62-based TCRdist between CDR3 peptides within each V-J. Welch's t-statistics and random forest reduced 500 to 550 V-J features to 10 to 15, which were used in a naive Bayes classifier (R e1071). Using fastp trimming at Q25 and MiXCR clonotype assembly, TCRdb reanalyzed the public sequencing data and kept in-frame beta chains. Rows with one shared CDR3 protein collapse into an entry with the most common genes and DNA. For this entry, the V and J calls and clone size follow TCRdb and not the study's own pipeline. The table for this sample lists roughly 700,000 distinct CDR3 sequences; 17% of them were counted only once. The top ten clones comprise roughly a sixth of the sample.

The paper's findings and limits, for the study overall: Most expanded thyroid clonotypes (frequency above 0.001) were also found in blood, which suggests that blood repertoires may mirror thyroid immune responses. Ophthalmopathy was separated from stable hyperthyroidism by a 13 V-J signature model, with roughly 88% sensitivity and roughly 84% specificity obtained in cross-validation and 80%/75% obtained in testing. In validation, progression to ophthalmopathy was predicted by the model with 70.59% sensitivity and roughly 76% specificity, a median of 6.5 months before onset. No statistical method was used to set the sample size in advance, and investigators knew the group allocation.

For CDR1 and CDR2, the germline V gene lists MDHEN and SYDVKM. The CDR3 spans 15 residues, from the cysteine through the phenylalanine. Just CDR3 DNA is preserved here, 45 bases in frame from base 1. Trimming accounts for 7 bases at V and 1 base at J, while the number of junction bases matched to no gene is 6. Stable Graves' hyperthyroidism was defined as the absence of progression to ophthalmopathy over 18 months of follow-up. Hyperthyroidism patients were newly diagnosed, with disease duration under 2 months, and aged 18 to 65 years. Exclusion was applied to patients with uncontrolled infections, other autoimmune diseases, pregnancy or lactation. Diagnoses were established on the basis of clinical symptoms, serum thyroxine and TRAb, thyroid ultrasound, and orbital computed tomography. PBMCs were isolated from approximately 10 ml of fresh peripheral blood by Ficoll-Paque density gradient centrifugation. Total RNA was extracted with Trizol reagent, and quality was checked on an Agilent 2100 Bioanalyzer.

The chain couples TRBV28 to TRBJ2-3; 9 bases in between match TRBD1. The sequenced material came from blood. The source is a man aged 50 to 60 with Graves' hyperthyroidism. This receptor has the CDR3 CASTSGDRGTDTQYF. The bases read TGTGCCAGCACCTCCGGGGACAGGGGCACAGATACGCAGTATTTT.